The clone carrying this TCR beta chain has only a few counts. The sample belongs to a study of cytomegalovirus exposure and HLA in healthy donors. The V and J ends lost 3 bases and 7 bases respectively, with 7 bases between them. This CDR3 region has 13 residues. Germline V gives CDR1 SGHTA, CDR2 FQGTGA. Primers included in the PCR were 60 Vbeta and 13 Jbeta primers. Assay: immunoSEQ multiplex PCR; the TCRdb copy retains only in-frame clones and omits some. The table shows approximately 150,000 clones, with about 77% occurring only once. This receptor was identified in a woman aged 45-60 years in good health and CMV-seronegative. The chain uses TRBV7-3 and TRBJ1-6; a possible D gene is TRBD1 (5 bases). The sequencing input was PBMCs. The CDR3 nucleotides read TGTGCCAGCAGCTTGGGGCAAAATTCACCCCTCCACTTT. Its protein product is CASSLGQNSPLHF.